This TCR beta chain was identified in a study of OX40 agonist ivuxolimab in advanced cancers. The overall study: The group had a mean age of around 60 years, ranged from roughly 23 to 79, and was 80% to 90% male.

Here immunoSEQ multiplex PCR was the method, and the copy in TCRdb shows in-frame clones only, minus some. This repertoire shows tens of thousands of clones, 60% to 80% found once; its top ten account for 21%. The CDR3 runs 15 residues. CDR1 and CDR2 from the germline V gene are SGDLS and YYNGEE. V lost 0 bases to trimming and J lost 2 bases, with 10 bases between them. Study-wide results and limits: CD4+ and CD8+ blood T cells expanded clonally by week 6 at 0.1 to 3.0 mg/kg. Undetermined was the antigen specificity of the expanded peripheral T cells. People who partly responded at 0.1-3.0 mg/kg had some of the least clonal expansion seen.

About this clone itself: Its antigen is currently unknown. This specimen includes other DNA sequences encoding the same CDR3.

This clonotype originated in an adult with an advanced solid tumor such as melanoma, head and neck, liver or kidney cancer. V usage is TRBV9 and J usage is TRBJ2-3, with unresolved D. The material sequenced was CD4+ or CD8+ T cells sorted from blood, taken in a trial of the OX40 agonist ivuxolimab. As DNA, the CDR3 is TGTGCCAGCAGCGTAGGCGGAAGGGACACAGATACGCAGTATTTT. Encoded protein: CASSVGGRDTDTQYF.